This TCR beta chain was captured by sequencing in a study of Graves' ophthalmopathy and Graves' hyperthyroidism. The TCR beta CDR3 regions underwent amplification from RNA transcripts. RT-PCR with HTBI primers came first, then second-round multiplex PCR. TCRdb processed the multiplex PCR reads anew with MiXCR; each CDR3 protein has one entry. There are almost 400,000 distinct CDR3 sequences in the sample; 15% to 20% occur only once, and roughly 1.5% lies in the top ten. The CDR3 contains 15 residues. Germline CDR1 reads LNHDA; CDR2 reads SQIVND (reference sequence). V lost 4 bases, J lost 7 bases, and 10 bases stayed unmatched. Exclusion covered patients with other autoimmune diseases or uncontrolled infections (as well as pregnancy or lactation). This clonotype was seen at least ten times.

The sequencing input was peripheral blood. The TCR sequence derives from a woman younger than 35 with Graves' ophthalmopathy. The genes are TRBV19 and TRBJ1-2; 9 bases are shared with TRBD1. The CDR3 sequence: CASSTSGTGPVGYTF. The CDR3 DNA reads TGTGCCAGTAGTACCTCCGGGACAGGGCCGGTTGGCTACACCTTC.